A single sample gave rise to the 17 T cell receptor beta chains below, sequenced in a study of response to subunit inactivated influenza vaccine. TCRdb independently ran MiXCR on the RT-PCR reads; one entry per CDR3 protein. Here the sample spans 800,000 to 1,000,000 distinct CDR3 sequences, 21% being singletons. The specimen comprised PBMCs from blood, sampled approximately 5 days after vaccination. These TCRs come from a man aged 50 to 60 who received an inactivated influenza vaccine.

V is TRBV29-1 and J is TRBJ2-3, with D maybe TRBD2 (6 bases). The CDR3 spans 15 residues. V dropped 5 bases and J dropped 4 bases, with 19 bases sitting between them. Germline CDR1 reads SQVTM; CDR2 reads ANQGSEA. CDR3 DNA: TGCAGCGTTTCGCCGGCGGGCGGAGGGGCAGATACGCAGTATTTT. Translated: CSVSPAGGGADTQYF.

This clonotype was recorded at least ten times. The junction shows a germline mismatch at one end, possibly a read error. The V and J genes are TRBV5-1 and TRBJ2-1, with 7 positions matching TRBD2. The CDR3 runs to 15 residues. Germline CDR1 reads SGHRS; CDR2 reads YFSETQ. This CDR3 is CASNLLAGEYSEQFF. The CDR3 DNA reads TGCGCCAGCAACCTTCTTGCGGGGGAGTACAGTGAGCAGTTCTTC. The complete variable domain, with remaining parts taken from reference TRBV5-1 and TRBJ2-1, reads KAGVTQTPRYLIKTRGQQVTLSCSPISGHRSVSWYQQTPGQGLQFLFEYFSETQRNKGNFPGRFSGRQFSNSRSEMNVSTLELGDSALYLCASNLLAGEYSEQFFGPGTRLTVL.

V is TRBV10-3 and J is TRBJ2-1; no definite D call. Between the trimmed V and J ends, which lost 4 bases and 3 bases, there was a span of 10 bases. CDR1 is ENHRY, CDR2 SYGVKD, per germline. The CDR3 covers 14 residues. The CDR3 DNA sequence: TGTGCCATCAGTGCGAAGCGCTTCTACAATGAGCAGTTCTTC. It yields the protein CAISAKRFYNEQFF.

This clonotype was observed a few times. The CDR3 sequence: CATSRETLGEQYF. The CDR3 DNA is TGTGCCACCAGCAGAGAGACGTTGGGCGAGCAGTACTTC. The chain employs TRBV15 and TRBJ2-7; D remains unclear. V lost 0 bases and J lost 6, with 9 bases in between. The CDR3 consists of 13 residues. Germline CDR1 LNHNV, CDR2 YYDKDF (reference sequence).

The CDR3, as DNA: TGTGCCAGCAGGGGGGCGTCCGGGGAGCTGTTTTTT. This encodes CASRGASGELFF. V usage is TRBV6-5 and J usage is TRBJ2-2; D is perhaps TRBD1 (6 bases). V was pared by 6 bases and J by 6 bases, with 8 bases between. CDR1 is MNHEY, CDR2 SVGAGI, per germline. This CDR3 is built from 12 residues.

The chain joins TRBV6-5 to TRBJ2-3; 11 positions match TRBD2. Germline CDR1 MNHEY, CDR2 SVGAGI. The CDR3 runs 19 residues. Losses at the gene ends were 2 bases for V and 1 base for J; bases not matched to a gene: 11. Here the CDR3 DNA reads TGTGCCAGCAGTTACGGTAGCGGGGGGGCTTTTATGGGCACAGATACGCAGTATTTT. Translation: CASSYGSGGAFMGTDTQYF.

The V and J genes are TRBV5-6 and TRBJ1-6; D uncertain. Germline V gene data show CDR1 as SGHDT and CDR2 as YYEEEE. Trimming pared 0 bases from V and 9 bases from J, leaving 7 bases between. The CDR3 runs to 13 residues. CDR3 sequence reads: CASSLGTTSPLHF. Here the CDR3 DNA reads TGTGCCAGCAGCTTGGGGACCACTTCACCCCTCCACTTT.

This clonotype was seen a few times. The chain joins TRBV20-1 to TRBJ2-1; 8 positions agree with TRBD2. With 3 bases clipped from V and 1 base from J, the junction kept 5 bases outside the gene matches. Germline V CDR1 and CDR2: DFQATT, SNEGSKA (reference sequence). The CDR3 loop spans 15 amino acids. The CDR3, as DNA: TGCAGTGCTAGGGAAGCGGGAGTGTCCTACAATGAGCAGTTCTTC. Amino acids: CSAREAGVSYNEQFF.

The chain employs TRBV5-5 and TRBJ1-1, with D hard to call. The germline CDR1 and CDR2 sequences are SGHKS and YYEKEE (reference sequence). The CDR3 length is 14 residues. V shed 6 bases and J shed 3 bases, with 15 bases lying between them. CDR3 nucleotide sequence: TGTGCCAGCATCCTACTACAACTAGACACTGAAGCTTTCTTT. This encodes CASILLQLDTEAFF. Combining the CDR3 with reference TRBV5-5 and TRBJ1-1 gives the whole variable domain DAGVTQSPTHLIKTRGQQVTLRCSPISGHKSVSWYQQVLGQGPQFIFQYYEKEERGRGNFPDRFSARQFPNYSSELNVNALLLGDSALYLCASILLQLDTEAFFGQGTRLTVV.

The V call is TRBV12-3 or TRBV12-4, the J call TRBJ2-1, with 12 bases fitting TRBD2. The CDR3 runs to 16 residues. Trimming cost V 7 bases and J 7 bases; bases outside gene matches: 11. The CDR3 nucleotides read TGTGCCAGCACTCCACTAGCGGGAGGAACCATTAATGAGCAGTTCTTC. Amino acids: CASTPLAGGTINEQFF.

This clonotype has just a few counts. The V gene is TRBV7-6, the J gene TRBJ1-3; tentative D call: TRBD1 (6 bases). Germline V gives CDR1 SGHVS, CDR2 FNYEAQ. The ends were cut back, 0 bases at V and 3 bases at J, with 12 bases in the middle. There are 16 residues in the CDR3. As DNA, the CDR3 is TGTGCCAGCAGCTTAGCTTCCAGGGGACTTGGAAACACCATATATTTT. Protein: CASSLASRGLGNTIYF.

In its sample, this clonotype was seen a few times. J is TRBJ2-7 and V is TRBV6-6, with 7 bases aligning to TRBD1. J was trimmed by 6 bases and V by 2 bases; bases with no gene match: 4. Germline assignment: CDR1 MNHNY and CDR2 SVGAGI (reference sequence). CDR3 length: 13 residues. CDR3 sequence: CASSYDRVSEQYF. The CDR3 DNA reads TGTGCCAGCAGTTACGACAGGGTCAGCGAGCAGTACTTC.

This clonotype was seen repeatedly, ten times or more. The chain couples TRBV29-1 to TRBJ2-1; D is unclear. The CDR3 extends over 13 amino acids. Germline CDR1 SQVTM, CDR2 ANQGSEA. V shed 0 bases and J shed 8 bases, with 11 bases lying between them. The CDR3 is CSVEDEYEDEQFF. The CDR3 DNA follows: TGCAGCGTTGAAGATGAGTACGAAGATGAGCAGTTCTTC.

There are a few counts of this clonotype. V is TRBV3-1 and J is TRBJ1-1; D unclear. Between the trimmed V and J ends, which lost 1 base and 7 bases, there was a span of 13 bases. This CDR3 region has 14 residues. Germline CDR1 LGHDT, CDR2 YNNKEL (reference sequence). The CDR3 loop is CASSQGTALGEAFF. The CDR3 bases are TGTGCCAGCAGCCAAGGAACCGCGTTGGGTGAAGCTTTCTTT. Supplemented by reference TRBV3-1 and TRBJ1-1, the full variable domain reads DTAVSQTPKYLVTQMGNDKSIKCEQNLGHDTMYWYKQDSKKFLKIMFSYNNKELIINETVPNRFSPKSPDKAHLNLHINSLELGDSAVYFCASSQGTALGEAFFGQGTRLTVV.

In its sample, this clonotype was seen once. The rearrangement links TRBV11-2 to TRBJ1-6, with D unresolved. CDR3 size: 15 residues. Trimming cost V 5 bases and J 3 bases, with 11 bases left between them. The germline V gene has CDR1 SGHAT and CDR2 FQNNGV. The CDR3 reads CASSLREGYNSPLHF. CDR3 bases: TGTGCCAGCAGCCTGAGAGAGGGCTATAATTCACCCCTCCACTTT. The variable domain in full, with the rest retrieved from reference TRBV11-2 and TRBJ1-6, is EAGVAQSPRYKIIEKRQSVAFWCNPISGHATLYWYQQILGQGPKLLIQFQNNGVVDDSQLPKDRFSAERLKGVDSTLKIQPAKLEDSAVYLCASSLREGYNSPLHFGNGTRLTVT.

The genes are TRBV9 and TRBJ2-1, with TRBD2 matching over 7 bases. Trimming took 0 bases from V and 7 from J; bases not matched to a gene: 10. Germline V lookup: CDR1 SGDLS, CDR2 YYNGEE. The CDR3 contains 16 residues. DNA for the CDR3: TGTGCCAGCAGCGTAGGCGGGAGCAAACCCTCTAATGAGCAGTTCTTC. Residues: CASSVGGSKPSNEQFF.

This clonotype was observed a few times. The J gene is TRBJ2-6, the V gene TRBV29-1, with TRBD1 as a possible D gene (5 bases). This CDR3 region has 16 residues. Trimming shortened V by 7 bases and J by 1 base, and 17 bases separated the two germline ends. Germline V gene sequence: CDR1 SQVTM, CDR2 ANQGSEA. In DNA form, the CDR3 reads TGCAGCGCCACAGGATTCCCAGGGTCTGGGGCCAACGTCCTGACTTTC. Amino acids: CSATGFPGSGANVLTF.